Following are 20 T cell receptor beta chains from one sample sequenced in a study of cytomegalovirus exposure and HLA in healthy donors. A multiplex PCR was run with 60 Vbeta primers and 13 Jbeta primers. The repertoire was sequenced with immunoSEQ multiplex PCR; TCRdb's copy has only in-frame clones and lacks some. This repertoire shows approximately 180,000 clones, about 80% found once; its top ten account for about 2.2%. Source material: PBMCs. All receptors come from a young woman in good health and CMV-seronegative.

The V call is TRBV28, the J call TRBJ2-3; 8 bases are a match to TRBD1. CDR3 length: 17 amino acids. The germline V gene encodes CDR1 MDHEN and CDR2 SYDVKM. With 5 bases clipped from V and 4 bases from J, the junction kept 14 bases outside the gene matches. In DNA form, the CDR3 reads TGTGCCAGCAGTACCACCCTGGACAGGGCCCTCCCAGATACGCAGTATTTT. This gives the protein CASSTTLDRALPDTQYF.

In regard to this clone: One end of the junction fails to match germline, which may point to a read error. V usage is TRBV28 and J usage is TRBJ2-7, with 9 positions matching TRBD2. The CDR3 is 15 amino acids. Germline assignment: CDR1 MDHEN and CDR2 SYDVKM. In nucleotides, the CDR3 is TGTGCCACCAGTTCTGCGGGGGGGACTACTATCGAGCAGTACTTC. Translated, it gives CATSSAGGTTIEQYF.

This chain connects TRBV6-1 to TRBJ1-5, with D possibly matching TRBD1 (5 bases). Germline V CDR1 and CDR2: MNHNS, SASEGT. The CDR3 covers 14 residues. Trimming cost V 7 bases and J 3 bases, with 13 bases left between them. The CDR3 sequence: CASTSGRVNQPQHF. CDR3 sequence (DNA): TGTGCCAGCACCTCAGGCAGGGTCAATCAGCCCCAGCATTTT.

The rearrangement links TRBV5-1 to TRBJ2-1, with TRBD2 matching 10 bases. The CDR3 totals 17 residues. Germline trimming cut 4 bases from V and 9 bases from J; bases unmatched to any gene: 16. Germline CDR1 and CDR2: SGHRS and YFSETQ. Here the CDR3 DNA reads TGCGCCAGCAGCCCCTATCTAGCGGGAGAGGGTCATGGTGAGCAGTTCTTC. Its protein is CASSPYLAGEGHGEQFF.

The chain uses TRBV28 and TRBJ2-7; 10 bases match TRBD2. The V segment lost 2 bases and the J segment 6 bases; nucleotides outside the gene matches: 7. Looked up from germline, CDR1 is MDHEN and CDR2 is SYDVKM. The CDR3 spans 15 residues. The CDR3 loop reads CASSLGAGGGREQYF. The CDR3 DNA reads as TGTGCCAGCAGTTTAGGAGCGGGAGGGGGACGCGAGCAGTACTTC. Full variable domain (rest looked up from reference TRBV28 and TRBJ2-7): DVKVTQSSRYLVKRTGEKVFLECVQDMDHENMFWYRQDPGLGLRLIYFSYDVKMKEKGDIPEGYSVSREKKERFSLILESASTNQTSMYLCASSLGAGGGREQYFGPGTRLTVT.

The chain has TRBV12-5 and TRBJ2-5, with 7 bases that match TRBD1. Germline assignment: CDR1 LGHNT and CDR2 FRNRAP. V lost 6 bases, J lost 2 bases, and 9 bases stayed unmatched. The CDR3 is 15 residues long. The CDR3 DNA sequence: TGTGCTAGTGGCGATAATACAGGGGAACAAGAGACCCAGTACTTC. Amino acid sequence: CASGDNTGEQETQYF.

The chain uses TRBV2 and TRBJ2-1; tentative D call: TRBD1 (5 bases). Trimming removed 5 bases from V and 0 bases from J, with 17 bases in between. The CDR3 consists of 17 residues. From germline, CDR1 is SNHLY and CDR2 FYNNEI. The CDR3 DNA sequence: TGTGCCAGCAGTTCTCCCAAAGGACACTACTCCTACAATGAGCAGTTCTTC. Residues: CASSSPKGHYSYNEQFF.

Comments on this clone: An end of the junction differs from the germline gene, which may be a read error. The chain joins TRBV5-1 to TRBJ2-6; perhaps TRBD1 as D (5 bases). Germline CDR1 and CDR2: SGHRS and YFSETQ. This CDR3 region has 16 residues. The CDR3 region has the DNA TGCGCCAGCAGCTTGCTACAGGTACCTGGGGCCAACGGCCTGACTTTC. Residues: CASSLLQVPGANGLTF.

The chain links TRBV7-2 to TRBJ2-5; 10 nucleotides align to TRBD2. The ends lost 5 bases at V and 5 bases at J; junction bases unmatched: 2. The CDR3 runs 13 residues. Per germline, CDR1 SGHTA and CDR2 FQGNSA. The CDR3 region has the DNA TGTGCCAGCAGCCCGGGACTAGCGGAGACCCAGTACTTC. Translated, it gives CASSPGLAETQYF. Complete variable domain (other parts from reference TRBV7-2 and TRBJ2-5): GAGVSQSPSNKVTEKGKDVELRCDPISGHTALYWYRQSLGQGLEFLIYFQGNSAPDKSGLPSDRFSAERTGGSVSTLTIQRTQQEDSAVYLCASSPGLAETQYFGPGTRLLVL.

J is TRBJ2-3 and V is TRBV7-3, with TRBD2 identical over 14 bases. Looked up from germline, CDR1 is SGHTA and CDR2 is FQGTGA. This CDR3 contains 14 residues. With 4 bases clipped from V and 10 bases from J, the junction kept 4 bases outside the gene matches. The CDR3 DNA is TGTGCCAGCAGCTCCGGGACTAGCGGGAGTTCGCAGTATTTT. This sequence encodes CASSSGTSGSSQYF.

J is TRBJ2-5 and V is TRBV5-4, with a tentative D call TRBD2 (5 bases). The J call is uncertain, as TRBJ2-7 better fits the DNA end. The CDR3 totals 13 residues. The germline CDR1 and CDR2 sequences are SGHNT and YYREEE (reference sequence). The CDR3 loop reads CASSLAEEGEQYF. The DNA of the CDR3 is TGTGCCAGCAGCTTGGCCGAAGAGGGCGAGCAGTACTTC.

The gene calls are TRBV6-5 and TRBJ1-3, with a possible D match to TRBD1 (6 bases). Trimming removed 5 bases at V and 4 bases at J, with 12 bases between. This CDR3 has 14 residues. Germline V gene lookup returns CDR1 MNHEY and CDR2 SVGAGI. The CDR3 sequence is CASSRTGPGNTIYF. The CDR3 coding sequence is TGTGCCAGCAGTAGAACAGGGCCAGGAAACACCATATATTTT.

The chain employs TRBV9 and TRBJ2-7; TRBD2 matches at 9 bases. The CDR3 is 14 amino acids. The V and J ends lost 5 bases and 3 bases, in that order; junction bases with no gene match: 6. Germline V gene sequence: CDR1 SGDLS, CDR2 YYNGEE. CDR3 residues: CASSFSGGNYEQYF. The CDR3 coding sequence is TGTGCCAGCAGTTTTAGCGGGGGAAACTACGAGCAGTACTTC.

In DNA form, the CDR3 reads TGCGCCAGCAGTGACCTAGCGGGAGGGGGGTACCAAGAGACCCAGTACTTC. Translation: CASSDLAGGGYQETQYF. The rearrangement links TRBV10-2 to TRBJ2-5; TRBD2 aligns across 12 bases. CDR3 length equals 17 residues. V lost 3 bases and J lost 0; bases outside the gene matches: 5. CDR1 is WSHSY and CDR2 is SAAADI in the germline V gene.

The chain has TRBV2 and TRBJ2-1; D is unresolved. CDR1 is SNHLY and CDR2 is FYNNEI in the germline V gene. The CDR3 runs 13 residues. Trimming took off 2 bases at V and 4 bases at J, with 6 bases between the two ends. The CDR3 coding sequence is TGTGCCAGCAGTGAAACTCCGTACAATGAGCAGTTCTTC. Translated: CASSETPYNEQFF.

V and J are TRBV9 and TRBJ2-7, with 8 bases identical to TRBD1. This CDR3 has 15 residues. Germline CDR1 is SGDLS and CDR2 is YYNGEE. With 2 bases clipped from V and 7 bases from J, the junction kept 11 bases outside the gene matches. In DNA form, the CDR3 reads TGTGCCAGCAGCGTTAACGGTCAGGGGGCGGGTGAGCAGTACTTC. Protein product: CASSVNGQGAGEQYF.

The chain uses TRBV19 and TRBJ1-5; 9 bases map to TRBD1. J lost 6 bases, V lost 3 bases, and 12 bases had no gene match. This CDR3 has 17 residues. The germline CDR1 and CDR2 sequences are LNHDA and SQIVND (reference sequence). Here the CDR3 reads CASSIIRGQGRTQPQHF. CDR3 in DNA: TGTGCCAGTAGTATCATCCGTGGACAGGGGAGAACTCAGCCCCAGCATTTT.

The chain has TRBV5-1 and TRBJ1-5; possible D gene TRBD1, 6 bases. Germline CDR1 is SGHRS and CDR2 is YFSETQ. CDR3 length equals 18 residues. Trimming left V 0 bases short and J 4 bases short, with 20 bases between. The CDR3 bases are TGCGCCAGCAGCTTGGATCCACTACAAGGGGGATATAATCAGCCCCAGCATTTT. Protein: CASSLDPLQGGYNQPQHF.

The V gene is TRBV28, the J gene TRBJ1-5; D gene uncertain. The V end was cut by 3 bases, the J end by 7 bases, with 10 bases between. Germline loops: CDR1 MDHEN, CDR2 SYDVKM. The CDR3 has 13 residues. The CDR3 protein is CASSFSGYQPQHF. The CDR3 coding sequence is TGTGCCAGCAGTTTCTCGGGTTACCAGCCCCAGCATTTT.

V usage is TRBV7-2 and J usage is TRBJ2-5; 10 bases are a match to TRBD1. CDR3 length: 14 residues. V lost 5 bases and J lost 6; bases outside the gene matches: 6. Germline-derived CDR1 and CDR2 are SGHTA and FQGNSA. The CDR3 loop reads CASSRQGALKTQYF. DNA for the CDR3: TGTGCCAGCAGCCGACAGGGGGCTTTGAAGACCCAGTACTTC.